This entry lists 20 T cell receptor beta chains sequenced from one sample in a study of control samples from healthy donors and cancer patients. The data were produced by immunoSEQ multiplex PCR, yet TCRdb's version contains in-frame clones alone and is incomplete. The table lists fewer than 120,000 clones, approximately 87% of them singletons. Sequencing input: PBMCs. These receptors were taken from a woman aged 60-75 years with lung cancer.

The chain is built from TRBV7-3 and TRBJ1-6, with a tentative D call TRBD1 (5 bases). There are 13 residues in the CDR3. The ends were cut back, 4 bases at V and 10 bases at J, with 11 bases in the middle. In germline, CDR1 is SGHTA, CDR2 FQGTGA. The CDR3 DNA is TGTGCCAGCAGCTCCGGGACTGGATCACCCCTCCACTTT. It specifies CASSSGTGSPLHF.

This clone has just one count. The J gene is TRBJ2-5, the V gene TRBV3-1 (or the pseudogene TRBV3-2); TRBD2 agrees at 8 bases. The CDR3 has 16 residues. CDR1 and CDR2 from the germline V gene are LGHDT and YNNKEL (reference sequence). Losses at the gene ends were 3 bases for V and 1 base for J; bases not matched to a gene: 7. Written as DNA, the CDR3 is TGTGCCAGCAGCCATGCAAGCGGGGGCTTCCAAGAGACCCAGTACTTC. It encodes CASSHASGGFQETQYF.

This clone was seen only a few times. The rearrangement links TRBV11-3 to TRBJ2-7; D is unresolved. The CDR3 is made up of 11 amino acids. Germline CDR1 is SGHNT and CDR2 is YENEEA. Trimming removed 5 bases from V and 4 bases from J, with 6 bases in between. In DNA form, the CDR3 reads TGTGCCAGCAGCACGGAATACGAGCAGTACTTC. Translated, it gives CASSTEYEQYF.

The chain is built from TRBV11-3 and TRBJ2-7; D gene ambiguous. The CDR3 is 14 amino acids. Germline assignment: CDR1 SGHNT and CDR2 YENEEA. Trimming removed 3 bases from V and 3 bases from J, with 12 bases in between. The CDR3 nucleotides read TGTGCCAGCAGCTTTAATAACTTACTCTACGAGCAGTACTTC. This encodes CASSFNNLLYEQYF.

This clone was picked up one time. The chain combines TRBV5-4 with TRBJ2-1; D gene uncertain. CDR1 and CDR2 from the germline V gene are SGHNT and YYREEE (reference sequence). The CDR3 loop spans 15 amino acids. V was shortened by 4 bases and J by 0 bases, with 11 bases between the two germline ends. The CDR3 DNA reads TGTGCCAGCAGCCTCGACACCAGCTCCTACAATGAGCAGTTCTTC. This sequence encodes CASSLDTSSYNEQFF.

The rearrangement uses TRBV7-2 and TRBJ1-2; the D gene is possibly TRBD1 (5 bases). The CDR3 is 14 residues long. V lost 1 base and J 1 base, leaving 7 bases between the germline ends. CDR1 and CDR2 from the germline V gene are SGHTA and FQGNSA. CDR3 DNA sequence: TGTGCCAGCAGCTTAGGACAGAATAACTATGGCTACACCTTC. Amino acid sequence: CASSLGQNNYGYTF.

The chain uses TRBV6-2 or TRBV6-3 and TRBJ1-2; perhaps TRBD1 as D (6 bases). V lost 6 bases and J 6 bases, leaving 17 bases between the germline ends. Germline lookup yields CDR1 MNHEY and CDR2 SVGEGT. This CDR3 has 14 amino acids. In DNA form, the CDR3 reads TGTGCCAGCAGCCGAGGAGACAGGCCCGATGGCTACACCTTC. This encodes CASSRGDRPDGYTF.

The genes are TRBV11-3 and TRBJ2-7; 8 nucleotides line up with TRBD2. Germline assignment: CDR1 SGHNT and CDR2 YENEEA. V lost 3 bases to trimming and J lost 0 bases; unmatched junction nucleotides: 1. The CDR3 has 14 residues. Here the CDR3 reads CASSFGGASYEQYF. The CDR3 DNA reads TGTGCCAGCAGCTTCGGGGGGGCCTCCTACGAGCAGTACTTC.

The V gene is TRBV18, the J gene TRBJ1-1; 7 bases are a match to TRBD1. J gave up 1 base and V 2 bases, and 7 bases lay outside the gene matches. Germline CDR1 and CDR2: KGHSH and LQKENI. The CDR3 loop spans 16 amino acids. CDR3 bases: TGTGCCAGCTCACCAAGGGGGCAAGGAAAGAACACTGAAGCTTTCTTT. Translating gives CASSPRGQGKNTEAFF. Full variable domain (outside the CDR3, taken from reference TRBV18 and TRBJ1-1): NAGVMQNPRHLVRRRGQEARLRCSPMKGHSHVYWYRQLPEEGLKFMVYLQKENIIDESGMPKERFSAEFPKEGPSILRIQQVVRGDSAAYFCASSPRGQGKNTEAFFGQGTRLTVV.

The chain carries TRBV27 and TRBJ1-5, with TRBD1 as a possible D gene (5 bases). This CDR3 contains 16 residues. Deletions cut 0 bases from V and 4 bases from J, with 13 bases between. The germline V gene has CDR1 MNHEY and CDR2 SMNVEV (reference sequence). DNA of the CDR3: TGTGCCAGCAGTTTATCGCCAGGGCTTATGAATCAGCCCCAGCATTTT. Translated: CASSLSPGLMNQPQHF.

The chain links TRBV19 to TRBJ2-1; D call uncertain. Per the germline V gene, CDR1 is LNHDA and CDR2 is SQIVND (reference sequence). The V gene lost 3 bases and the J gene lost 3 bases, with 6 bases spanning the gap. This CDR3 comprises 13 residues. The CDR3 coding sequence is TGTGCCAGTAGTATTACGGGCTACAATGAGCAGTTCTTC. Translation gives CASSITGYNEQFF.

The chain couples TRBV5-4 to TRBJ2-2; D unresolved. The CDR3 covers 13 residues. Germline CDR1 SGHNT, CDR2 YYREEE (reference sequence). The V end was cut by 4 bases, the J end by 1 base, with 5 bases between. The chain's CDR3 is CASSSWNTGELFF. The CDR3, as DNA: TGTGCCAGCAGCAGCTGGAACACCGGGGAGCTGTTTTTT.

This chain joins TRBV28 and TRBJ2-7; TRBD2 agrees at 7 bases. V shed 3 bases, J shed 6 bases, and the junction held 14 bases outside the gene matches. The CDR3 contains 16 residues. Germline CDR1 is MDHEN and CDR2 is SYDVKM. CDR3 sequence reads: CASSFAASGTFSEQYF. The CDR3 DNA follows: TGTGCCAGCAGTTTTGCGGCTAGCGGTACCTTCAGCGAGCAGTACTTC.

The chain uses TRBV7-3 and TRBJ2-1; a weak D match, TRBD1 (5 bases). Looked up from germline, CDR1 is SGHTA and CDR2 is FQGTGA. Trimming removed 5 bases from V and 6 bases from J, with 17 bases in between. The CDR3 is 15 amino acids. In DNA form, the CDR3 reads TGTGCCAGCAGCGTAGGAAGGGGTTCTGGCAATGAGCAGTTCTTC. Translation gives CASSVGRGSGNEQFF. The full variable domain, its missing parts supplied by reference TRBV7-3 and TRBJ2-1, is GAGVSQTPSNKVTEKGKYVELRCDPISGHTALYWYRQSLGQGPEFLIYFQGTGAADDSGLPNDRFFAVRPEGSVSTLKIQRTERGDSAVYLCASSVGRGSGNEQFFGPGTRLTVL.

The chain recombines TRBV19 with TRBJ2-7; D gene ambiguous. This CDR3 has 10 residues. The V end was cut by 7 bases, the J end by 4 bases, with 5 bases between. Per germline, CDR1 LNHDA and CDR2 SQIVND (reference sequence). The CDR3 DNA is TGTGCCAGTACCCTATACGAGCAGTACTTC. It yields the protein CASTLYEQYF.

The chain links TRBV3-1 (or the pseudogene TRBV3-2) to TRBJ2-3, with TRBD2 identical over 11 bases. V gave up 1 base and J gave up 6 bases; unmatched junction bases: 9. The V gene's germline CDR1 is LGHDT and CDR2 YNNKEL (reference sequence). The CDR3 is 17 amino acids. The CDR3 region is CASSQAAASGRPDTQYF. In DNA form, the CDR3 reads TGTGCCAGCAGCCAAGCCGCAGCTAGCGGGAGGCCGGATACGCAGTATTTT.

This clone was recorded only once. The gene calls are TRBV27 and TRBJ2-1, with D maybe TRBD1 (7 bases). Per germline, CDR1 MNHEY and CDR2 SMNVEV (reference sequence). V lost 3 bases and J lost 0, with 12 bases in between. This CDR3 has 16 residues. Here the CDR3 reads CASSFQGGSSYNEQFF. CDR3 sequence (DNA): TGTGCCAGCAGTTTCCAGGGGGGAAGCTCCTACAATGAGCAGTTCTTC.

The chain has TRBV4-1 and TRBJ1-2; D might be TRBD1 (5 bases). Germline V gives CDR1 MGHRA, CDR2 YSYEKL. CDR3 length: 16 amino acids. Trimming took off 0 bases at V and 4 bases at J, with 15 bases between the two ends. CDR3 coding DNA: TGCGCCAGCAGCCAAGATGAGGACACACGTCTCTATGGCTACACCTTC. This translates into CASSQDEDTRLYGYTF.

This chain links TRBV30 with TRBJ2-7, with TRBD1 as a possible D gene (6 bases). Germline CDR1 and CDR2: GTSNPN and SVGIG (reference sequence). The ends were cut back, 4 bases at V and 2 bases at J, with 12 bases in the middle. This CDR3 has 13 residues. The CDR3 sequence: CAWKLGTTYEQYF. DNA of the CDR3: TGTGCCTGGAAGCTAGGGACAACCTACGAGCAGTACTTC.

The rearrangement links TRBV7-3 to TRBJ2-5, with 13 bases aligning to TRBD2. This CDR3 has 16 residues. From germline, CDR1 is SGHTA and CDR2 FQGTGA. The J segment lost 1 base and the V segment lost 4 bases, leaving 3 bases of the junction unmatched. In DNA, the CDR3 is TGTGCCAGCAGCTCGGGACTAGCGGGACCCCAAGAGACCCAGTACTTC. Protein sequence: CASSSGLAGPQETQYF.